One and the same sample provided the 14 T cell receptor beta chains below, sequenced in a study of shared clonotypes between healthy human individuals. Naive CD8 cells were CD45RO-negative, positively selected for CCR7, excluding terminally differentiated effector memory CD45RA+ cells. Measured with immunoSEQ multiplex PCR; TCRdb has only the in-frame clones, and not every one. The table includes 2 million to 2.5 million clones, about 95% detected once. Input material: naive CD8+ T cells sorted from blood. The source of these receptors is a man younger than 35 in good health.

J is TRBJ1-3 and V is TRBV9, with 7 bases that match TRBD1. V was clipped by 0 bases and J by 6 bases; unmatched bases: 9. The CDR3 has 16 amino acids. Germline lookup yields CDR1 SGDLS and CDR2 YYNGEE. The DNA for the CDR3 is TGTGCCAGCAGCGTAGCATGGGAGGGGGCCGAAAACACCATATATTTT. This sequence encodes CASSVAWEGAENTIYF.

The chain recombines TRBV11-2 with TRBJ2-1; D is uncertain. CDR3 length: 14 residues. From germline, CDR1 is SGHAT and CDR2 FQNNGV. V lost 3 bases and J lost 3, with 9 bases in between. Here the CDR3 DNA reads TGTGCCAGCAGCTTGCCTACCTACTACAATGAGCAGTTCTTC. It codes for CASSLPTYYNEQFF.

V is TRBV4-1 and J is TRBJ2-1, with TRBD1 identical over 8 bases. Losses at the gene ends were 4 bases for V and 6 bases for J; bases not matched to a gene: 2. Per the germline V gene, CDR1 is MGHRA and CDR2 is YSYEKL. The CDR3 extends over 13 amino acids. The CDR3 nucleotides are TGCGCCAGCAGCCTACAGGGGGGCAATGAGCAGTTCTTC. It is translated as CASSLQGGNEQFF.

This clone has just one count. The chain combines TRBV4-3 with TRBJ1-6; D unresolved. V lost 1 base and J 7 bases, leaving 8 bases between the germline ends. This CDR3 region has 14 residues. Germline values: CDR1 LGHNA, CDR2 YSLEER. The CDR3 nucleotides read TGCGCCAGCAGCCAAGTAGGGTTGAATTCACCCCTCCACTTT. It yields the protein CASSQVGLNSPLHF.

This clone was seen once. The CDR3 DNA reads TGTGCCACCCAGAACACCGGGGAGCTGTTTTTT. Protein product: CATQNTGELFF. The V gene is TRBV28, the J gene TRBJ2-2; no clear D. V was clipped by 10 bases and J by 1 base, with 4 bases between them. Per germline, CDR1 MDHEN and CDR2 SYDVKM. This CDR3 has 11 amino acids.

This clone was found a few times. The sample has other DNA sequences that encode this CDR3 too. The chain joins TRBV5-6 to TRBJ2-7; maybe TRBD1 (6 bases). CDR1 is SGHDT, CDR2 YYEEEE, per germline. The CDR3 is 13 amino acids. Trimming took 0 bases from V and 3 from J, leaving 7 bases between them. In DNA form, the CDR3 reads TGTGCCAGCAGCTTGGGAGGGGGCTACGAGCAGTACTTC. Protein product: CASSLGGGYEQYF.

This chain links TRBV7-3 with TRBJ2-2; the D is unclear. The CDR3 runs to 12 residues. CDR1 and CDR2 from the germline V gene are SGHTA and FQGTGA. The germline V and J ends were trimmed by 2 bases and 7 bases, with 5 bases remaining between them. CDR3 loop: CASSLRSGELFF. The CDR3, as DNA: TGTGCCAGCAGCTTACGGAGCGGGGAGCTGTTTTTT.

This chain uses TRBV10-2 with TRBJ1-1; the D is unclear. Germline CDR1 WSHSY, CDR2 SAAADI. The CDR3 has 12 residues. V gave up 5 bases and J gave up 6 bases, with 10 bases separating them. The CDR3 spells CASSYGSAEAFF. Here the CDR3 DNA reads TGCGCCAGCAGTTATGGGAGCGCTGAAGCTTTCTTT.

This chain uses TRBV4-3 with TRBJ2-7; D unclear. Germline CDR1 and CDR2: LGHNA and YSLEER. Trimming shortened V by 0 bases and J by 7 bases, and 13 bases separated the two germline ends. The CDR3 covers 14 residues. The CDR3 coding sequence is TGCGCCAGCAGCCAAGACCGAAACTACCCAGAGCAGTACTTC. Its protein is CASSQDRNYPEQYF.

CDR3 protein: CASRPDFRLSGELFF. The DNA of the CDR3 is TGTGCCAGCAGGCCAGACTTCCGGCTCTCCGGGGAGCTGTTTTTT. The chain has TRBV7-9 and TRBJ2-2; D not resolved. The germline V gene encodes CDR1 SEHNR and CDR2 FQNEAQ (reference sequence). This CDR3 has 15 amino acids. The V gene lost 6 bases and the J gene lost 6 bases, with 17 bases spanning the gap. The entire variable domain, with the rest obtained from reference TRBV7-9 and TRBJ2-2, is as follows: DTGVSQNPRHKITKRGQNVTFRCDPISEHNRLYWYRQTLGQGPEFLTYFQNEAQLEKSRLLSDRFSAERPKGSFSTLEIQRTEQGDSAMYLCASRPDFRLSGELFFGEGSRLTVL.

In its sample, this clone was seen once. The chain carries TRBV4-1 and TRBJ2-1; a possible D gene is TRBD2 (6 bases). V shed 3 bases and J shed 8 bases, with 14 bases lying between them. CDR3 length equals 14 residues. The germline gives CDR1 MGHRA, CDR2 YSYEKL. This CDR3 reads CASSQMGPGDEQFF. The CDR3 DNA follows: TGCGCCAGCAGCCAGATGGGACCGGGGGATGAGCAGTTCTTC.

In this sample, this clone turned up once. The chain uses TRBV28 and TRBJ2-7; the match to TRBD2 covers 12 bases. The CDR3 totals 19 residues. Germline V gives CDR1 MDHEN, CDR2 SYDVKM. The V and J ends lost 3 bases and 5 bases, in that order; junction bases with no gene match: 17. The CDR3 DNA reads TGTGCCAGCAGTTTTGTCAGTGGACTAGCGGGGACCCCTCCCCACGAGCAGTACTTC. Protein sequence: CASSFVSGLAGTPPHEQYF.

V usage is TRBV5-8 and J usage is TRBJ1-1; D perhaps matches TRBD1 (6 bases). The CDR3 runs 16 residues. Germline values: CDR1 SGHTS, CDR2 YDEGEE. V lost 0 bases, J lost 1 base, and 13 bases lay in between. The CDR3 reads CASSLVGGGWNTEAFF. The CDR3 coding sequence is TGTGCCAGCAGCTTGGTTGGGGGCGGGTGGAACACTGAAGCTTTCTTT.

The J gene is TRBJ1-5, the V gene TRBV7-8; 8 bases are shared with TRBD1. J was trimmed by 7 bases and V by 5 bases; bases with no gene match: 13. The CDR3 covers 16 residues. Germline V CDR1 and CDR2: SGHVS, FQNEAQ. CDR3 sequence: CASSPGTGRARQPQHF. CDR3 nucleotide sequence: TGTGCCAGCAGCCCTGGGACAGGCCGCGCCAGGCAGCCCCAGCATTTT.